Given below is one TCR beta chain in context. The sample belongs to a study of blood T cell repertoires in COVID-19. Across the study: Acute and convalescent COVID-19 specimens originated in the United States, Italy and Spain. Nucleic acid was either cDNA or gDNA, and it came from T cells, B-cell-depleted T cells, or PBMCs.

Trimming at V came to 2 bases and at J to 4 bases, leaving 4 bases not matched to a gene. CDR1 and CDR2 from the germline V gene are MGHRA and YSYEKL. This CDR3 has 14 residues. How the authors handled the data: Cell counts per sample came from amplifying reference gene primers. Sequencing used immunoSEQ multiplex PCR; TCRdb keeps in-frame clones, though not all of them. The DNA gave D and trimming, while V, J and clone size come from that table. The data show 55,000 to 90,000 clones, about 80% seen once. This clonotype was sampled from a woman in her fifties or sixties with acute or convalescent COVID-19. Sequencing was carried out using peripheral blood. The chain combines TRBV4-1 with TRBJ1-2; 7 bases are a match to TRBD1. In nucleotides, the CDR3 is TGCGCCAGCAGCCAACGACAGGGCCTCTATGGCTACACCTTC. It specifies CASSQRQGLYGYTF.